This TCR beta chain is drawn from a study of identical twins. Study-level points and caveats: Zero-insertion results could be subject to partial confounding by invariant MAIT and iNKT cells. Whereas memory repertoires showed no such difference, abundant cord blood beta clonotypes carried fewer insertions.

V was clipped by 6 bases and J by 0 bases; unmatched bases: 9. The CDR3 extends over 17 amino acids. From the 5' RACE reads, TCRdb called clonotypes with MiXCR, one entry per CDR3 protein. Among about 150,000 distinct CDR3 sequences listed, around 3.6% were seen once. This clonotype was counted at least ten times. The antigen is unknown. This chain links TRBV12-3 or TRBV12-4 with TRBJ2-1; TRBD2 aligns across 9 bases. This receptor was obtained from a man younger than 30 in good health. Sample: memory T cells sorted from blood. Here the CDR3 reads CASRGSGRASSYNEQFF. CDR3 sequence (DNA): TGTGCCAGCAGAGGTAGCGGGAGAGCATCCTCCTACAATGAGCAGTTCTTC.